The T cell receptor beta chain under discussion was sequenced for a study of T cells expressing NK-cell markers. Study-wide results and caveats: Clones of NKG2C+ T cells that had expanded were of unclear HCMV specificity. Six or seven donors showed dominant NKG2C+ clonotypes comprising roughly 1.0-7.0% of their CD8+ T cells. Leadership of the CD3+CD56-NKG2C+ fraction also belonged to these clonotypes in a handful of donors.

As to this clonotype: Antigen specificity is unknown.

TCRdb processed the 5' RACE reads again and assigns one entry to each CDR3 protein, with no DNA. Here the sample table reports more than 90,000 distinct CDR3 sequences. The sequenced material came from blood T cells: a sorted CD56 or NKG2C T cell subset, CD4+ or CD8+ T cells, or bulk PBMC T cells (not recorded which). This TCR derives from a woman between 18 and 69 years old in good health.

The CDR3 protein is CASQGPWMDEQYF. The chain couples TRBV6-2 or TRBV6-3 to TRBJ2-7; TCRdb's D call, TRBD2, is unchecked because there is no DNA. CDR3 length: 13 amino acids. Germline loops: CDR1 MNHEY, CDR2 SVGEGT.